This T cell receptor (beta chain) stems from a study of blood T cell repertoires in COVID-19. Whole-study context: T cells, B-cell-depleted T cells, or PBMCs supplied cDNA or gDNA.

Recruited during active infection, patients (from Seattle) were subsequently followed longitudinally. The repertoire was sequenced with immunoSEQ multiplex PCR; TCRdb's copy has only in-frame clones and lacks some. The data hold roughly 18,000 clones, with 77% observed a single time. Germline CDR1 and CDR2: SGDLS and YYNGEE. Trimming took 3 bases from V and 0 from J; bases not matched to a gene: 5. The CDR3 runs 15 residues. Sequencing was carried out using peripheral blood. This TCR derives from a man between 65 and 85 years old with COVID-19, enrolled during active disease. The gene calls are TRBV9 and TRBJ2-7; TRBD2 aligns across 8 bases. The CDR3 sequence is CASSASGTSSYEQYF. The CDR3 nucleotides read TGTGCCAGCAGCGCCTCCGGGACTAGCTCCTACGAGCAGTACTTC.